Listed here is a single T cell receptor (beta chain). Assay used: immunoSEQ multiplex PCR; TCRdb lists only in-frame clones, some missing. The sample yields around 30,000 clones, roughly nine tenths seen once. The sample originates from a study of control samples from healthy donors and cancer patients. V was clipped by 5 bases and J by 9 bases, with 14 bases between them. CDR3 length equals 14 residues. The germline V gene encodes CDR1 LGHDT and CDR2 YNNKEL (reference sequence). The TCR was taken from a woman aged 40 to 50 with lung cancer. The gene calls are TRBV3-1 (or the pseudogene TRBV3-2) and TRBJ1-6; weak D call: TRBD1 (6 bases). The source material was PBMCs. This CDR3 is CASSNERGFSPLHF. In DNA form, the CDR3 reads TGTGCCAGCAGCAACGAGAGGGGGTTTTCACCCCTCCACTTT.